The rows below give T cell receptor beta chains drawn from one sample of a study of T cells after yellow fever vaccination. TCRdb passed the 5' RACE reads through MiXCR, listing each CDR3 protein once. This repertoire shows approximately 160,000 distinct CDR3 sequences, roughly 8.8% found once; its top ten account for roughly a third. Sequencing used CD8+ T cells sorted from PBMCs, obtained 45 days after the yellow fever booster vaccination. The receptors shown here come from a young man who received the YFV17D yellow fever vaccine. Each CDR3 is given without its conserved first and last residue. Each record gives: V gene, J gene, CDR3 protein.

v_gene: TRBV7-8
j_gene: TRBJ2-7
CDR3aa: ASSFRQGAIYEQY

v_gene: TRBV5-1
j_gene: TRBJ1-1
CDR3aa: ASSPMDIRYEAF

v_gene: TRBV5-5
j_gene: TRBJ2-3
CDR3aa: ASSEGQGGHTDTQY

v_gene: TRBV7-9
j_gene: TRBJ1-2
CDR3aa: ASSLTGANYGYT

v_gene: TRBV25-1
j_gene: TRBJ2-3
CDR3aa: ASSDGWSDTQY

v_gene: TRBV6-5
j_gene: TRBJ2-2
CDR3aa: ASSGRLNSNTGELF

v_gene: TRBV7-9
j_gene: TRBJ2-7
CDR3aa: ASSTGREQY

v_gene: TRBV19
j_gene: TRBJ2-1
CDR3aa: ASSISSGAYNEQF

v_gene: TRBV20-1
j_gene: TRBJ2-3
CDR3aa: SARISAGTSGGNTDTQY

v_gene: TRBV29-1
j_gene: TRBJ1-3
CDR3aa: SVADRGNTIY

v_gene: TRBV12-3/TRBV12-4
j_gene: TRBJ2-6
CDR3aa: ASSLALDVLT

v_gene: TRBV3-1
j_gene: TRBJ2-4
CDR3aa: ASSQESGGLAKNIQY

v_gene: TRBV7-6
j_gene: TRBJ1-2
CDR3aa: ASSLNWAGGASGYT

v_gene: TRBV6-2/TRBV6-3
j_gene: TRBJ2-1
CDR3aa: ASSYSTGGNEQF

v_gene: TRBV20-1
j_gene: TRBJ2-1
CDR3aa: SARPPGLAGEQF

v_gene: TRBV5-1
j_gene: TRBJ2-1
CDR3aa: ASRSEGTYNEQF

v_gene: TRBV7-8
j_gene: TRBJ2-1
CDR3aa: ASSLRLAGHGEQF

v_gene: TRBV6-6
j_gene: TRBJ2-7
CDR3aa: ASSYALAGGEQY

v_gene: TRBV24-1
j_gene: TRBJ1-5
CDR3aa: ATSPTGGVDQPQH

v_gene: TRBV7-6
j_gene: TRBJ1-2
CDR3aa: ASSLGDSLAYGYT

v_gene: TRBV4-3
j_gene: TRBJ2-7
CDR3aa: ASSQVPGSTYEQY

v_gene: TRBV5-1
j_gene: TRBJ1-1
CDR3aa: ASSGDLRGTEAF

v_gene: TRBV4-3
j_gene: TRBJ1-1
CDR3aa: ASSQYPGQGGGTEAF

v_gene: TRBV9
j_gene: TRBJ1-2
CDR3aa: ASSVPGVMGYT

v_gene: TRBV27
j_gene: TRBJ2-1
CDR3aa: ASCLADHYNEQF

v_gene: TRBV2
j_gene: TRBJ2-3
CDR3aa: ASSALAGGRDTQY

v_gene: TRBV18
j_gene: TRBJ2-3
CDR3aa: ASSENGGPRQY

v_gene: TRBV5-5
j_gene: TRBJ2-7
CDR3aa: ASSLARATYEQY

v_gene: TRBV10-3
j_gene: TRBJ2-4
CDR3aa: AISESPDVIQY

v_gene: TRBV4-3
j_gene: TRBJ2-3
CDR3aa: ASSQDLLQRSITQY

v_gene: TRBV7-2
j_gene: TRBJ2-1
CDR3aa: ASSVAGAYNEQF

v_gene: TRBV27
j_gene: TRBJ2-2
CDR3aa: ASSFDHWGGELF

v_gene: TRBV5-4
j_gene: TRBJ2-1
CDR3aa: ASSGTSYLSSYNEQF

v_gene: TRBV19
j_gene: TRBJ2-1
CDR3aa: ASSISMGLYNEQF

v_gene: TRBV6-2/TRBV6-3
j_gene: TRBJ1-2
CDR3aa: ASSYRFGYT

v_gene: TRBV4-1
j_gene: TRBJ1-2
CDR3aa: ASSPWFQVGYT

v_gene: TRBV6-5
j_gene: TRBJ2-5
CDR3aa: ASSDFQETQY

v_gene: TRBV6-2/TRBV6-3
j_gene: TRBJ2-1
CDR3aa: ASSSPGGYNEQF

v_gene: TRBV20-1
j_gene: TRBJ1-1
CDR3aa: SAQRETGFITAMAF

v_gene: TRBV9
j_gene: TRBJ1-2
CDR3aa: ASSIRDREGYT

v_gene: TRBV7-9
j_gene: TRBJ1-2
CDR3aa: ASSPPTGFGGYT

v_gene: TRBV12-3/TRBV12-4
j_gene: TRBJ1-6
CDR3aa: ASSFTLGSPLH

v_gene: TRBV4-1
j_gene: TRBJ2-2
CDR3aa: ASSQVGRGLAGELF

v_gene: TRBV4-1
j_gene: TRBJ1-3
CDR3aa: ASSQGSGQNSGNTIY